The 16 T cell receptor beta chains below all came from one sample that was sequenced in a study of T cells in Graves' hyperthyroidism and ophthalmopathy. RNA transcripts served as the template for amplifying TCR beta CDR3 regions. First-round RT-PCR of the TCR CDR3 relied on the HTBI primer set. TCRdb used MiXCR to reprocess the multiplex PCR reads, holding one entry per CDR3 protein. The profile covers some 460,000 distinct CDR3 sequences, with approximately 14% appearing a single time and roughly 13% taken by the ten largest. Source material: blood. The receptors were gathered from a woman under 30 with Graves' hyperthyroidism.

In this sample, this clonotype turned up many times. This chain uses TRBV2 with TRBJ1-1; 7 positions match TRBD1. CDR3 length equals 12 residues. Unmatched junction bases numbered 5, after V lost 3 bases and J lost 10 bases. Germline assignment: CDR1 SNHLY and CDR2 FYNNEI. The CDR3 is CASSEGTGVAFF. CDR3 DNA sequence: TGTGCCAGCAGTGAGGGAACAGGGGTAGCTTTCTTT.

In its sample, this clonotype was seen a few times. This chain joins TRBV7-2 and TRBJ2-7, with 9 bases lining up with TRBD2. V gave up 5 bases and J gave up 5 bases; unmatched junction bases: 19. This CDR3 region has 18 residues. CDR1 is SGHTA, CDR2 FQGNSA, per germline. CDR3 in DNA: TGTGCCAGCAGCCTGCCATTTGAAGTTAGCGGGAGTACCCACGAGCAGTACTTC. Its translation is CASSLPFEVSGSTHEQYF.

This clonotype was found a few times. The chain joins TRBV5-1 to TRBJ2-6; perhaps D is TRBD1 or TRBD2 (6 bases each). Deletions cut 5 bases from V and 1 base from J, with 19 bases between. This CDR3 has 18 amino acids. The germline V gene encodes CDR1 SGHRS and CDR2 YFSETQ. The CDR3 here is CASSTGIQGTSGANVLTF. CDR3 nucleotides: TGCGCCAGCAGTACCGGGATCCAGGGGACTTCTGGGGCCAACGTCCTGACTTTC.

This clonotype has a handful of counts. This sequence joins TRBV6-2 or TRBV6-3 and TRBJ2-2, with 8 bases lining up with TRBD2. CDR1 and CDR2 (germline): MNHEY, SVGEGT. The CDR3 runs to 16 residues. V was pared by 2 bases and J by 5 bases, with 7 bases of the junction left unmatched. The CDR3 loop is CASSYRGGAGTGELFF. Here the CDR3 DNA reads TGTGCCAGCAGTTACCGGGGGGGCGCCGGGACCGGGGAGCTGTTTTTT.

This clonotype turned up a few times. The V gene is TRBV7-2, the J gene TRBJ1-2; no reliable D call. The V gene lost 1 base and the J gene lost 7 bases, with 10 bases spanning the gap. Germline CDR1 and CDR2: SGHTA and FQGNSA. This CDR3 region has 13 residues. CDR3 sequence reads: CASSLGQQFGYTF. CDR3 coding DNA: TGTGCCAGCAGCTTAGGGCAGCAGTTTGGCTACACCTTC.

There are many counts of this clonotype. The V call is TRBV20-1, the J call TRBJ1-6, with a weak D call TRBD1 (5 bases). Trimming cost V 4 bases and J 6 bases, with 16 bases left between them. This CDR3 contains 15 residues. Looked up from germline, CDR1 is DFQATT and CDR2 is SNEGSKA (reference sequence). The CDR3 nucleotides read TGCAGTGCTATGGGGGTCAGAAGGATTAATTCACCCCTCCACTTT. It is translated as CSAMGVRRINSPLHF.

This clonotype was seen only a few times. This chain joins TRBV9 and TRBJ2-7, with unresolved D. V lost 4 bases and J 2 bases, leaving 16 bases between the germline ends. This CDR3 is 15 amino acids long. Germline values: CDR1 SGDLS, CDR2 YYNGEE. The CDR3 protein is CASSPPGRLAYEQYF. CDR3 nucleotide sequence: TGTGCCAGCAGCCCCCCCGGGCGCCTGGCCTACGAGCAGTACTTC.

This clonotype was detected ten times or more. The chain joins TRBV2 to TRBJ1-5; 8 bases agree with TRBD1. CDR3 length: 14 amino acids. Germline V gives CDR1 SNHLY, CDR2 FYNNEI. The V and J ends lost 7 bases and 9 bases, in that order; junction bases with no gene match: 11. This chain's CDR3 is CASKRQGIGTPQHF. CDR3 DNA sequence: TGTGCCAGCAAACGACAGGGGATAGGAACGCCCCAGCATTTT. The full variable domain, rest sourced from reference TRBV2 and TRBJ1-5, is EPEVTQTPSHQVTQMGQEVILRCVPISNHLYFYWYRQILGQKVEFLVSFYNNEISEKSEIFDDQFSVERPDGSNFTLKIRSTKLEDSAMYFCASKRQGIGTPQHFGDGTRLSIL.

This clonotype has a count of ten or more. The J gene is TRBJ2-2, the V gene TRBV20-1; possible D gene TRBD2, 6 bases. With 5 bases removed from V and 0 bases from J, the gap between germline ends came to 10 bases. This CDR3 has 14 amino acids. Germline loops: CDR1 DFQATT, CDR2 SNEGSKA (reference sequence). CDR3 nucleotides: TGCAGTGCTGGAGGGCTACCGAACACCGGGGAGCTGTTTTTT. Its protein is CSAGGLPNTGELFF.

This rearrangement joins TRBV19 to TRBJ1-2; 12 bases map to TRBD1. Unmatched junction bases numbered 18, after V lost 10 bases and J lost 6 bases. The CDR3 covers 17 residues. Germline V gene sequence: CDR1 LNHDA, CDR2 SQIVND (reference sequence). The CDR3 reads CATGKTGTGGASDGYTF. CDR3 in DNA: TGTGCCACCGGAAAAACCGGGACAGGGGGCGCATCGGATGGCTACACCTTC.

This clonotype was detected a few times. The DNA for the CDR3 is TGTGCCAGCAGTTTAGCCAGGGCAGGGGATACGCAGTATTTT. This sequence encodes CASSLARAGDTQYF. This chain links TRBV12-3 or TRBV12-4 with TRBJ2-3; D may be TRBD1 (5 bases). Trimming pared 0 bases from V and 6 bases from J, leaving 10 bases between. The CDR3 runs to 14 residues.

This clonotype was recorded once. This may be a read error, as it is one base from a much larger clone. CDR3 sequence: CASRLIGNTEAFF. CDR3 DNA sequence: TGCGCCAGCAGATTGATTGGGAACACTGAAGCTTTCTTT. V is TRBV5-1 and J is TRBJ1-1; D is unclear. Trimming pared 5 bases from V and 1 base from J, leaving 9 bases between. There are 13 residues in the CDR3. In germline, CDR1 is SGHRS, CDR2 YFSETQ.

Details on this clonotype: Given a much more abundant clone one base away, this may be a read error. The chain joins TRBV5-1 to TRBJ2-1; 7 nucleotides agree with TRBD2. The CDR3 spans 13 residues. Germline-derived CDR1 and CDR2 are SGHRS and YFSETQ. The DNA for the CDR3 is TGCGTCAGCAGCTGGGCCACTAGCGACGAGCAGTTCTTC. This gives the protein CVSSWATSDEQFF. The variable domain in full, completed from reference TRBV5-1 and TRBJ2-1, reads KAGVTQTPRYLIKTRGQQVTLSCSPISGHRSVSWYQQTPGQGLQFLFEYFSETQRNKGNFPGRFSGRQFSNSRSEMNVSTLELGDSALYLCVSSWATSDEQFFGPGTRLTVL.

This clonotype showed up many times. The rearrangement links TRBV12-3 or TRBV12-4 to TRBJ1-1; D perhaps matches TRBD1 (5 bases). V was pared by 2 bases and J by 0 bases, with 10 bases between. The CDR3 is 15 residues long. The CDR3, as DNA: TGTGCCAGCAGTTTATGGGGGACCTTGAACACTGAAGCTTTCTTT. Amino acid sequence: CASSLWGTLNTEAFF.

This clonotype was seen ten or more times. The rearrangement uses TRBV11-2 and TRBJ2-7; possibly TRBD1 or TRBD2 for D (7 bases each). The germline CDR1 and CDR2 sequences are SGHAT and FQNNGV. The CDR3 is 13 amino acids. V lost 8 bases, J lost 2 bases, and 13 bases lay in between. The CDR3 DNA is TGTGCCAGCGGGAGGGACAGCGCCTACGAGCAGTACTTC. Translating gives CASGRDSAYEQYF.

The table lists this clonotype with a few counts. The rearrangement joins TRBV29-1 to TRBJ2-3, with 7 bases matching TRBD2. CDR1 SQVTM and CDR2 ANQGSEA come from the germline V gene. The CDR3 sequence is 12 residues long. The junction had 2 bases not matched to a gene; V was cut back by 2 bases and J by 6 bases. The DNA for the CDR3 is TGCAGCGTTGAATGGGGAGGGGATACGCAGTATTTT. Amino acids: CSVEWGGDTQYF.